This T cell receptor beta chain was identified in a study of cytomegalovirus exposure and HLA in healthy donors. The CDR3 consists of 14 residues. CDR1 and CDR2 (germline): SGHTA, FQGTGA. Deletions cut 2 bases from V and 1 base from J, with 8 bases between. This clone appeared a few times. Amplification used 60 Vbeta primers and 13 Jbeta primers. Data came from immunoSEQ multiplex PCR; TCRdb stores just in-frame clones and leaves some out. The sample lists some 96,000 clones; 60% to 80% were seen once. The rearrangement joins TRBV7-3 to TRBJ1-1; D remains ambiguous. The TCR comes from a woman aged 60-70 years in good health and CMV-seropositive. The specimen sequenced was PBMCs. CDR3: CASSLSSGNTEAFF. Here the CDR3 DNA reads TGTGCCAGCAGCTTATCTTCGGGGAACACTGAAGCTTTCTTT. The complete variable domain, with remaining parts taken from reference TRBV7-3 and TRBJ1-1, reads GAGVSQTPSNKVTEKGKYVELRCDPISGHTALYWYRQSLGQGPEFLIYFQGTGAADDSGLPNDRFFAVRPEGSVSTLKIQRTERGDSAVYLCASSLSSGNTEAFFGQGTRLTVV.